This TCR beta chain comes out of a study of shared clonotypes between healthy human individuals. Whole-study context: Three CD4 naive, three CD4 memory, two CD8 naive and one CD8 memory plate were used per donor. Overall study findings and caveats: Generation of non-shared clonotypes was less probable than generation of clonotypes shared by all four donors. Roughly 4.7% was the fraction of naive CD4 clonotypes found shared across four donors.

This clone has more than one count but fewer than ten. Its antigen is undetermined. Some clones are missing from TCRdb's copy, which holds only in-frame ones; the method was immunoSEQ multiplex PCR. The data contain over 950,000 clones, roughly 80% of them seen just once; the ten biggest clones take up approximately 0.95%. Germline CDR1 MDHEN, CDR2 SYDVKM. V was cut by 6 bases and J by 5 bases, with 8 bases left in between. The CDR3 runs to 11 residues. Both subsets, CD45RA+ naive and CD45RA-negative memory, were split from the CD4+ cells. This sequence originates from a man aged 18 to 29 in good health. Some clones in this sample may be carry-over from other donors' samples. The sequencing input was memory CD4+ T cells from PBMCs. The subset here: CD45RA-negative fraction. The chain employs TRBV28 and TRBJ2-7; D ambiguous. The CDR3 nucleotides read TGTGCCAGCAGCCTACTAAACGAGCAGTACTTC. Its translation: CASSLLNEQYF.